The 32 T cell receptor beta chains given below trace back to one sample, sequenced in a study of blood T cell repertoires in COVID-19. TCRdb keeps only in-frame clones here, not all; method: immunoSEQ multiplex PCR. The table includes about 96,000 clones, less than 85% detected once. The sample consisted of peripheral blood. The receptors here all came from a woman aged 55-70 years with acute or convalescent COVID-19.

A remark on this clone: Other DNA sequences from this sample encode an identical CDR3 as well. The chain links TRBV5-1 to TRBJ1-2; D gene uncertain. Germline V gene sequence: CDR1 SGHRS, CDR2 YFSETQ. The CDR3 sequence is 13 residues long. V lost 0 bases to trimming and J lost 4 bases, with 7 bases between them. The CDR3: CASSLDSSYGYTF. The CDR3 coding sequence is TGCGCCAGCAGCTTGGATAGTTCCTATGGCTACACCTTC.

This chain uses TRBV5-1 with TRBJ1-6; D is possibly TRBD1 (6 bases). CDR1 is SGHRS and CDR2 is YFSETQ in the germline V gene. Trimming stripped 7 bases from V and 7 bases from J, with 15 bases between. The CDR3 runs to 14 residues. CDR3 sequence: CASAQDSVNSPLHF. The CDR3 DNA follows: TGCGCCAGCGCGCAGGACAGCGTAAATTCACCCCTCCACTTT.

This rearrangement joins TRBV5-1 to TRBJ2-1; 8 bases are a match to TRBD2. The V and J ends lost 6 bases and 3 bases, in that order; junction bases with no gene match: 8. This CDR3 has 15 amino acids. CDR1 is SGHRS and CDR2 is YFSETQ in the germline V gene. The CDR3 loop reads CASNEPGTSYNEQFF. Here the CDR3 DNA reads TGCGCCAGCAACGAGCCGGGGACTAGCTACAATGAGCAGTTCTTC. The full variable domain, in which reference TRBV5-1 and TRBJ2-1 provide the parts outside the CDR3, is KAGVTQTPRYLIKTRGQQVTLSCSPISGHRSVSWYQQTPGQGLQFLFEYFSETQRNKGNFPGRFSGRQFSNSRSEMNVSTLELGDSALYLCASNEPGTSYNEQFFGPGTRLTVL.

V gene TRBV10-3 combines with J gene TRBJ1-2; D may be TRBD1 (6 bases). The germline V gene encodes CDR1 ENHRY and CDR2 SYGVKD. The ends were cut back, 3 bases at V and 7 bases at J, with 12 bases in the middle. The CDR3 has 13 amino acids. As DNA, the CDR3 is TGTGCCATCAGTGAAGGGGCAGGGGTTGGCTACACCTTC. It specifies CAISEGAGVGYTF.

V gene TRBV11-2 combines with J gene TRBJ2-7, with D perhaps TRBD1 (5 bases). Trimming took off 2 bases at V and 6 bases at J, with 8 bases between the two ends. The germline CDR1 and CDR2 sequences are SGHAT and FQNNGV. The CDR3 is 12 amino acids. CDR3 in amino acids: CASSLMTAEQYF. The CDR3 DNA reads TGTGCCAGCAGCTTAATGACAGCCGAGCAGTACTTC.

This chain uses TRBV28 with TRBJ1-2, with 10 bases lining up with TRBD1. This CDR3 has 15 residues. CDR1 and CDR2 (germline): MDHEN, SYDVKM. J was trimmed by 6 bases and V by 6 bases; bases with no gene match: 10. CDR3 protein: CASSTPGQGLNGYTF. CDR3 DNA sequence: TGTGCCAGCAGCACGCCGGGACAGGGGTTGAATGGCTACACCTTC.

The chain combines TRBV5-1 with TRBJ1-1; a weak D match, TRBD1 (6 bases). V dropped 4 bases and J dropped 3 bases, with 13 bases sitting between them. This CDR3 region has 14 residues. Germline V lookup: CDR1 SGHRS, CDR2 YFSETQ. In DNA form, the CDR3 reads TGCGCCAGCAGCCGACAGGTGTTAGACACTGAAGCTTTCTTT. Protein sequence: CASSRQVLDTEAFF.

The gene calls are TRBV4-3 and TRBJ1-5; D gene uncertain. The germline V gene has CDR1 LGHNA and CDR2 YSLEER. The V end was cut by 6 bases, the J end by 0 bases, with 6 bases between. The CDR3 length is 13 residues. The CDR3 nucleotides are TGCGCCAGCAGTCTTAATAGCAATCAGCCCCAGCATTTT. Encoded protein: CASSLNSNQPQHF.

Here the CDR3 reads CASSLFVGRGQNSGANVLTF. The CDR3 DNA reads TGTGCCAGCAGTTTATTCGTGGGCAGGGGACAAAACTCTGGGGCCAACGTCCTGACTTTC. The chain employs TRBV28 and TRBJ2-6; a weak D match, TRBD1 (6 bases). V lost 1 base and J lost 0, with 19 bases in between. This CDR3 is 20 amino acids long. Per the germline V gene, CDR1 is MDHEN and CDR2 is SYDVKM.

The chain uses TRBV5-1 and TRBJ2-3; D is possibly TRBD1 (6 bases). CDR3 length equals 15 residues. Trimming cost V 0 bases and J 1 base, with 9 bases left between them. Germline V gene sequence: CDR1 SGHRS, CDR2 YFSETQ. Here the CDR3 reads CASSLEAGGTDTQYF. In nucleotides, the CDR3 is TGCGCCAGCAGCTTGGAGGCAGGGGGCACAGATACGCAGTATTTT.

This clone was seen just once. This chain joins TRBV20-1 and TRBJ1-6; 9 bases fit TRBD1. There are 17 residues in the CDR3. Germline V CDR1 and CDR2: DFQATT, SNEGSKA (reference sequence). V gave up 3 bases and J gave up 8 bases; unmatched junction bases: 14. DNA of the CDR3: TGCAGTGCTAGTCGGTCCCGGGACAGGGAGTACCATTCACCCCTCCACTTT. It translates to CSASRSRDREYHSPLHF.

The CDR3 loop reads CASTLQGVGEQPQHF. Written as DNA, the CDR3 is TGTGCCAGTACCTTACAGGGGGTCGGAGAGCAGCCCCAGCATTTT. The V and J genes are TRBV19 and TRBJ1-5, with 8 nucleotides matching TRBD1. Germline assignment: CDR1 LNHDA and CDR2 SQIVND (reference sequence). The junction had 12 bases not matched to a gene; V was cut back by 7 bases and J by 7 bases. The CDR3 is 15 amino acids. The whole variable domain, remainder taken from reference TRBV19 and TRBJ1-5, is DGGITQSPKYLFRKEGQNVTLSCEQNLNHDAMYWYRQDPGQGLRLIYYSQIVNDFQKGDIAEGYSVSREKKESFPLTVTSAQKNPTAFYLCASTLQGVGEQPQHFGDGTRLSIL.

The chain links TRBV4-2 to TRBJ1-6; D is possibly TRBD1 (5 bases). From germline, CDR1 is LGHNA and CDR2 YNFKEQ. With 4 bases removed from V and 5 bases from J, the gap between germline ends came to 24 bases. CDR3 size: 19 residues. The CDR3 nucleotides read TGTGCCAGCAGCCCTAAGGTGACAGTACAACCGGCCGATAATTCACCCCTCCACTTT. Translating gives CASSPKVTVQPADNSPLHF.

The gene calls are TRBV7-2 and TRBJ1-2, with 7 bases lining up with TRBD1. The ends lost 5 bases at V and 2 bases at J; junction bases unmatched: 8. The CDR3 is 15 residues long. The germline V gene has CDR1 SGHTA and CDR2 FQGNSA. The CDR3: CASSHGTAPNYGYTF. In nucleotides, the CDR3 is TGTGCCAGCAGCCACGGGACAGCCCCCAACTATGGCTACACCTTC.

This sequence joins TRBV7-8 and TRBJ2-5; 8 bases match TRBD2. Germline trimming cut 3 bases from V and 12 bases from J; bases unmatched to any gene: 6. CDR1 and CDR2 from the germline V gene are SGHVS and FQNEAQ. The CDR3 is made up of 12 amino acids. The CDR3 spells CASSFSSGGEYF. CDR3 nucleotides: TGTGCCAGCAGCTTTTCGAGCGGGGGAGAGTACTTC.

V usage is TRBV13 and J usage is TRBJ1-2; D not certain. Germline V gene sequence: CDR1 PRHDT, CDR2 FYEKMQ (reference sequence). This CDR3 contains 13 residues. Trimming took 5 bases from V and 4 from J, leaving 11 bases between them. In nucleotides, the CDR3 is TGTGCCAGCAGCCCCAAAGGACTCTATGGCTACACCTTC. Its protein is CASSPKGLYGYTF.

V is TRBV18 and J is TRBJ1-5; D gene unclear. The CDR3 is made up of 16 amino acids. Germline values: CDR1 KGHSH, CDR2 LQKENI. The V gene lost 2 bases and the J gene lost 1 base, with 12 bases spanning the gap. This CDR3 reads CASSPGRTGSNQPQHF. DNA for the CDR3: TGTGCCAGCTCACCAGGGAGAACGGGCAGCAATCAGCCCCAGCATTTT. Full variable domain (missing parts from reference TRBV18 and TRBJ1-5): NAGVMQNPRHLVRRRGQEARLRCSPMKGHSHVYWYRQLPEEGLKFMVYLQKENIIDESGMPKERFSAEFPKEGPSILRIQQVVRGDSAAYFCASSPGRTGSNQPQHFGDGTRLSIL.

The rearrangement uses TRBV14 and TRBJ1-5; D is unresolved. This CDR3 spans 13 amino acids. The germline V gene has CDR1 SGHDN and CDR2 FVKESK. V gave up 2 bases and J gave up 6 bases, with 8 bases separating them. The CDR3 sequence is CASSQSPSQPQHF. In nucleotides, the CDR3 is TGTGCCAGCAGCCAATCCCCTAGTCAGCCCCAGCATTTT.

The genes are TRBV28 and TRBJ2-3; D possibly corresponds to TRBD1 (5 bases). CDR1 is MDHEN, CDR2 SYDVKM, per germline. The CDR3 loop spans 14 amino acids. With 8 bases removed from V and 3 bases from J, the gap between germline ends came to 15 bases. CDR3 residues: CASFPQGLTDTQYF. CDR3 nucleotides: TGTGCCAGCTTCCCGCAGGGTCTAACAGATACGCAGTATTTT.

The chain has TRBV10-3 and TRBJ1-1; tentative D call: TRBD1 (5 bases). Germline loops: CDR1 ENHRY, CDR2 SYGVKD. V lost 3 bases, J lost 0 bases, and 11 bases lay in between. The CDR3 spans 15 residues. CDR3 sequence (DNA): TGTGCCATCAGTGAAGCACAAGGGGTGAACACTGAAGCTTTCTTT. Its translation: CAISEAQGVNTEAFF.

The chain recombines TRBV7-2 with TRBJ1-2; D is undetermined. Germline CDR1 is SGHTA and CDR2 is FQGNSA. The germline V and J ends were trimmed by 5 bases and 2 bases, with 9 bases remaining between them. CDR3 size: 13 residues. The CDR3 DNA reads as TGTGCCAGCAGCGCGTCTATGAACTATGGCTACACCTTC. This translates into CASSASMNYGYTF.

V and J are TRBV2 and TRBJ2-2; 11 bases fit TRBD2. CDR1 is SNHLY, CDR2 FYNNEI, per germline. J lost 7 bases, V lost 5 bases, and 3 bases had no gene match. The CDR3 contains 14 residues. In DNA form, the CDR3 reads TGTGCCAGCAGTCCTAGCGGGGGGTTCGGGGAGCTGTTTTTT. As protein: CASSPSGGFGELFF. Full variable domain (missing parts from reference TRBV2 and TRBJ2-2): EPEVTQTPSHQVTQMGQEVILRCVPISNHLYFYWYRQILGQKVEFLVSFYNNEISEKSEIFDDQFSVERPDGSNFTLKIRSTKLEDSAMYFCASSPSGGFGELFFGEGSRLTVL.

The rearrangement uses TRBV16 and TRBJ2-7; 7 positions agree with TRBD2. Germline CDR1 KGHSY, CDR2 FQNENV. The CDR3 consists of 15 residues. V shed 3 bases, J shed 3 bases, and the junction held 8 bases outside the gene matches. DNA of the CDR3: TGTGCCAGCAGCCACGGGGGGAAAGGGGACTACGAGCAGTACTTC. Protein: CASSHGGKGDYEQYF.

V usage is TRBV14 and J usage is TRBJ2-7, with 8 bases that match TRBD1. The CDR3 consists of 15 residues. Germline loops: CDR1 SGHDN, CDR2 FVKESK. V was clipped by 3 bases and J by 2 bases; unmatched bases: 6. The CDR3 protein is CASSHSGTGPYEQYF. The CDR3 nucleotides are TGTGCCAGCAGCCACTCCGGGACAGGTCCCTACGAGCAGTACTTC. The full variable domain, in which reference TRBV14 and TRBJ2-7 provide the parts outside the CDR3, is EAGVTQFPSHSVIEKGQTVTLRCDPISGHDNLYWYRRVMGKEIKFLLHFVKESKQDESGMPNNRFLAERTGGTYSTLKVQPAELEDSGVYFCASSHSGTGPYEQYFGPGTRLTVT.

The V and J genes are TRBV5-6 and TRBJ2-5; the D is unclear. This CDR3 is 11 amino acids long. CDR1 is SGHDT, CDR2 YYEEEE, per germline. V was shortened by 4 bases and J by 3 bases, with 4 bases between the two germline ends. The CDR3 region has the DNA TGTGCCAGCAGCATAGAAGAGACCCAGTACTTC. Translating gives CASSIEETQYF.

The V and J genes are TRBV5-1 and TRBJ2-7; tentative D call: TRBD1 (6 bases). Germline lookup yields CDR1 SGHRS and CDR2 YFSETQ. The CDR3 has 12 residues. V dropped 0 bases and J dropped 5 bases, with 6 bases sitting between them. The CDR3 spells CASSLDRDEQYF. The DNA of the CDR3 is TGCGCCAGCAGCTTGGACAGGGACGAGCAGTACTTC.

CDR3 DNA: TGTGCCAGCAGCTTAGAAGAGGGGGCGGGCGGAGAGACCCAGTACTTC. Residues: CASSLEEGAGGETQYF. The J gene is TRBJ2-5, the V gene TRBV7-8; 7 bases match TRBD1. CDR1 is SGHVS and CDR2 is FQNEAQ in the germline V gene. CDR3 length: 16 amino acids. V was clipped by 1 base and J by 4 bases; unmatched bases: 9.

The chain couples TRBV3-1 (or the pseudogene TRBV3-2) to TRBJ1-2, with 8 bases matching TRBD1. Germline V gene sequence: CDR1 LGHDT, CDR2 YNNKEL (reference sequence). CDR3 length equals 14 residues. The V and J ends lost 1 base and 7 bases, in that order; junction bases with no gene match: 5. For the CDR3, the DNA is TGTGCCAGCAGCCAAGGGGTTCAGGGGGCTGGCTACACCTTC. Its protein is CASSQGVQGAGYTF.

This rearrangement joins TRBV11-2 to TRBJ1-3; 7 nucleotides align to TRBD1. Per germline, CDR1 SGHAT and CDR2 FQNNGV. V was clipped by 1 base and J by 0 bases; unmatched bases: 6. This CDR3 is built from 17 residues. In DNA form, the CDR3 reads TGTGCCAGCAGCTTAGTGGGGACAGCTCACTCTGGAAACACCATATATTTT. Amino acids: CASSLVGTAHSGNTIYF.

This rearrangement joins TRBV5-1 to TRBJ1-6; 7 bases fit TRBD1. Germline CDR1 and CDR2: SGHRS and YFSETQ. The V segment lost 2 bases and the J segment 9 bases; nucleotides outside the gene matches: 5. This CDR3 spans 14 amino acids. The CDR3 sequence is CASSLGGWGSPLHF. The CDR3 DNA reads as TGCGCCAGCAGCTTAGGGGGCTGGGGTTCACCCCTCCACTTT.

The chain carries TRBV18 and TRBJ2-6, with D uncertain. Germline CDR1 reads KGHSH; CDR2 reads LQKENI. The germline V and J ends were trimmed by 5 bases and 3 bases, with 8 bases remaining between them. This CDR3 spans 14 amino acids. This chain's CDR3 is CASSITVGANVLTF. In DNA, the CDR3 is TGTGCCAGCTCAATAACTGTTGGGGCCAACGTCCTGACTTTC.

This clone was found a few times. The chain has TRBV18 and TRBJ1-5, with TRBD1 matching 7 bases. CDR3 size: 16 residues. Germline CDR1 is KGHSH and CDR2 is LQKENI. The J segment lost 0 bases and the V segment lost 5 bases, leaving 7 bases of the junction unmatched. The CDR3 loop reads CASSDTGAYSNQPQHF. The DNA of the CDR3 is TGTGCCAGCTCAGACACAGGGGCCTATAGCAATCAGCCCCAGCATTTT.